The text below deals with one T cell receptor beta chain. This sample is part of a study of blood T cell repertoires in COVID-19. Study information: Samples of COVID-19 (acute and convalescent) were obtained from the United States, Italy and Spain.

V was clipped by 4 bases and J by 4 bases; unmatched bases: 6. Germline V CDR1 and CDR2: SGHRS, YFSETQ. There are 17 residues in the CDR3. Clones were sequenced by immunoSEQ multiplex PCR, and TCRdb holds only the in-frame ones, with some missing. Altogether around 140,000 clones are present, 85% to 90% being singletons, with the ten largest covering approximately 2%. The receptor's source is a man between 65 and 80 years old with active COVID-19. The sample taken for sequencing was peripheral blood. This chain uses TRBV5-1 with TRBJ2-6; 12 bases match TRBD1. The CDR3 loop reads CASSKGQGARGANVLTF. CDR3 nucleotides: TGCGCCAGCAGCAAGGGACAGGGGGCGCGAGGGGCCAACGTCCTGACTTTC.